This T cell receptor (beta chain) was sequenced for a study of CD8 T cells in Susac syndrome. Reverse transcription of about 0.5 to 1 ug RNA was performed with random hexamers. immunoSEQ multiplex PCR amplified TCR beta CDR3 across 54 Vbeta, 13 Jbeta. A single record per CDR3 protein comes from TCRdb applying MiXCR to the immunoSEQ multiplex PCR reads. The table records fewer than 95,000 distinct CDR3 sequences, roughly 95% of them present only once. The CDR3 is 13 amino acids. Trimming shortened V by 4 bases and J by 12 bases, and 15 bases separated the two germline ends. Germline CDR1 LGHDT, CDR2 YNNKEL (reference sequence).

This chain connects TRBV3-1 to TRBJ1-4; no clear D. The specimen sequenced was CD8+ T cells from PBMCs. The receptor's source is a human donor with Susac syndrome. The CDR3 sequence is CASSRGRLDELFF. The CDR3 nucleotides are TGTGCCAGCAGCCGTGGAAGATTAGACGAACTGTTTTTT.